The 3 T cell receptor beta chains below all came from one sample that was sequenced in a study of T-cell memory formation after mild COVID-19. TCRdb recomputed calls from the 5' RACE reads with MiXCR, one row per CDR3 protein. The sample comprises 100,000 to 130,000 distinct CDR3 sequences, about an eighth of which are singletons, and 39% rests with the top ten. The sample comprised PBMCs or a T cell subset sorted from them (not recorded which). These TCRs come from a man aged 18 to 29 who had mild COVID-19 (a few samples of this study predate the infection). Cell type and time point are not known.

The chain has TRBV12-5 and TRBJ2-7; D perhaps matches TRBD2 (5 bases). Trimming left V 5 bases short and J 1 base short, with 21 bases between. CDR3 length equals 17 residues. Germline lookup yields CDR1 LGHNT and CDR2 FRNRAP. The CDR3 DNA reads as TGTGCTAGTGGTCCCCGAGCTGGACGGGGTGAGTCCTACGAGCAGTACGTC. Translated: CASGPRAGRGESYEQYV.

This clonotype was found a few times. J is TRBJ2-4 and V is TRBV3-2; the table's D call, TRBD1, has no DNA check behind it. TRBV3-2 is a documented pseudogene. CDR3 size: 14 residues. The CDR3 DNA follows: TGTGCCAGCAGCCTACGCCCAGTTCTGGACATTCAGTACTTC. It translates to CASSLRPVLDIQYF.

This clonotype was detected many times. The rearrangement uses TRBV4-1 and TRBJ1-6; D gene ambiguous. Between the trimmed V and J ends, which lost 1 base and 7 bases, there was a span of 14 bases. CDR1 is MGHRA, CDR2 YSYEKL, per germline. CDR3 length: 16 amino acids. The CDR3 DNA reads as TGCGCCAGCAGCCAAGTGAGACTGACACCGAATTCACCCCTCCACTTT. As protein: CASSQVRLTPNSPLHF.